These T cell receptor beta chains were read from a single sample in a study of identical twins. TCRdb fed the 5' RACE reads into MiXCR, producing one record per CDR3 protein. The table shows more than 1.5 million distinct CDR3 sequences, with about 32% occurring only once. Sequenced input: cord blood. These TCRs come from a newborn girl in good health. Both conserved end residues are part of each CDR3. A D gene is named only where the DNA matches it firmly. Expanded clones get a size class; other rows say once, few or many, or leave the size out.

len	abundance	v_gene	d_gene	j_gene	CDR3nt	CDR3aa
16	-	TRBV4-2	-	TRBJ1-4	TGTGCCGGCAGTGATAGTAGTGGGACGCTAGGTGAAAAACTGTTTTTT	CAGSDSSGTLGEKLFF
10	-	TRBV20-1	-	TRBJ1-5	TGCAGTGCCGGAAACAGGCCCCAGCATTTT	CSAGNRPQHF
15	-	TRBV6-1	TRBD2	TRBJ2-5	TGTGCCAGCAGTGAGGTTAGCGGGAGGGCCGGGGAGCAGTACTTC	CASSEVSGRAGEQYF
11	many	TRBV20-1	-	TRBJ2-1	TGCAGTGCTAGTCAGGGGAATGAGCAGTTCTTC	CSASQGNEQFF
16	-	TRBV18	-	TRBJ2-5	TGTGCCAGCTCACCCCAGACTAGTTACTTCGGCAATGAGCAGTACTTC	CASSPQTSYFGNEQYF
16	-	TRBV4-2	TRBD1	TRBJ1-1	TGTGCCAGCAGCCAAGACAGGGGGCGCTTGAACACTGAAGCTTTCTTT	CASSQDRGRLNTEAFF
11	few	TRBV30	-	TRBJ1-2	TGTGCCTGGAGTGTAGGCTATGGCTACACCTTC	CAWSVGYGYTF
14	many	TRBV6-6	TRBD1	TRBJ1-5	TGTGCCAGCAGTTTCCAGGGGGGCAATCAGCCCCAGCATTTT	CASSFQGGNQPQHF
15	-	TRBV12-3/TRBV12-4	-	TRBJ1-1	TGTGCCAGCAGCCCCCTGTTATATATGAACACTGAAGCTTTCTTT	CASSPLLYMNTEAFF
15	-	TRBV20-1	-	TRBJ1-5	TGCAGTGCCCGAGGACAGCGGTATAGCAATCAGCCCCAGCATTTT	CSARGQRYSNQPQHF
12	-	TRBV15	-	TRBJ1-2	TGTGCCACTAGAGACGGATTCTATGGCTACACCTTC	CATRDGFYGYTF
13	few	TRBV12-3/TRBV12-4	-	TRBJ2-5	TGTGCCAGCAGTTTCGCCGGCCGAGGGACCCAGTACTTC	CASSFAGRGTQYF
12	-	TRBV6-1	-	TRBJ1-1	TGTGCCAGCAGTGAAGCCAGACCCCAAGCTTTCTTT	CASSEARPQAFF
17	few	TRBV12-5	-	TRBJ2-7	TGTGCTAGTGGTTTGGTATTTTTATGTCCCATCTCCTACGAGCAGTACTTC	CASGLVFLCPISYEQYF
13	-	TRBV6-1	TRBD1	TRBJ1-2	TGTGCCAGCAGTGGGCACAGGGGGTATGGCTACACCTTC	CASSGHRGYGYTF
17	-	TRBV29-1	TRBD1	TRBJ2-7	TGCAGCGTGGAGACTCCGGGACAGGGGATTCTCTCCTACGAGCAGTACTTC	CSVETPGQGILSYEQYF
16	-	TRBV5-1	TRBD1	TRBJ2-2	TGCGCCAGCAGCCCTACCCGACAGGGGGTGGCCGGGGAGCTGTTTTTT	CASSPTRQGVAGELFF
15	few	TRBV9	-	TRBJ2-7	TGTGCCAGCAGTCGTGGGACAACCGCCCAAGCCGAGCAGTACTTC	CASSRGTTAQAEQYF
16	once	TRBV21-1	-	TRBJ1-5	TGTGCCAGCAGCAAATGTAGTAGATATAGCAATCAGCCCCAGCATTTT	CASSKCSRYSNQPQHF
15	-	TRBV2	TRBD2	TRBJ2-1	TGTGCCAGCAGTGTAAGGCTAGCGGGGACTAATGAGCAGTTCTTC	CASSVRLAGTNEQFF
13	few	TRBV3-1	-	TRBJ2-5	TGTGCCAGCCGAGGGGGTAGTCTAGAGACCCAGTACTTC	CASRGGSLETQYF
17	-	TRBV12-5	TRBD1	TRBJ2-7	TGTGCTAGTGCCCGTCAGACAGGGGGGGTACCCCCGTACGAGCAGTACTTC	CASARQTGGVPPYEQYF
15	-	TRBV2	-	TRBJ2-1	TGTGCCAGCAGTGAAGACACACGGCTAGCTAATGAGCAGTTCTTC	CASSEDTRLANEQFF
16	-	TRBV12-3/TRBV12-4	-	TRBJ2-3	TGTGCCAGCAGAACTATAGACTGGAGATATACAGATACGCAGTATTTT	CASRTIDWRYTDTQYF
17	-	TRBV6-6	TRBD2	TRBJ2-1	TGTGCCAGCAGCCGAGTTGGGGCGGGAGAAAACTACAATGAGCAGTTCTTC	CASSRVGAGENYNEQFF
15	-	TRBV4-1	-	TRBJ2-5	TGCGCCAGCGGCATGACGGCCCGTGGGGCAGAGACCCAGTACTTC	CASGMTARGAETQYF
12	-	TRBV28	-	TRBJ1-5	TGTGCCAGCTTGGGGGACAATCAGCCCCAGCATTTT	CASLGDNQPQHF
14	few	TRBV29-1	TRBD1	TRBJ1-1	TGCAGCGTTGGGGCCGGGACAGCCAACACTGAAGCTTTCTTT	CSVGAGTANTEAFF
12	-	TRBV6-4	TRBD2	TRBJ2-5	TGTGCCAGCTCTAGCGGAACCTACAATGAGTACTTC	CASSSGTYNEYF
15	few	TRBV7-2	-	TRBJ2-7	TGTGCCAGCAGCTTAGGGCCGGCGCAGCGCTACGAGCAGTACTTC	CASSLGPAQRYEQYF
16	-	TRBV7-9	-	TRBJ2-3	TGTGCCAGCAGCTTATCAGGGACGGTGTCCACAGATACGCAGTATTTT	CASSLSGTVSTDTQYF
13	-	TRBV5-1	-	TRBJ2-3	TGCGCCGGCAGCTCTGGGGCCACAGATACGCAGTATTTT	CAGSSGATDTQYF
18	-	TRBV6-5	-	TRBJ2-6	TGTGCCAGCAGTTACTGGGGGGTGGGCTTCTCTGGGGCCAACGTCCTGACTTTC	CASSYWGVGFSGANVLTF
15	few	TRBV20-1	TRBD2	TRBJ2-3	TGCAGTGCTAGGGGACTAGCGGGGTGGATAGATACGCAGTATTTT	CSARGLAGWIDTQYF
15	few	TRBV7-2	TRBD2	TRBJ2-1	TGTGCCAGCAGCTTAAGTTGGGGGGGGAACAATGAGCAGTTCTTC	CASSLSWGGNNEQFF
11	many	TRBV20-1	-	TRBJ2-1	TGCAGCGCTAGGGGGGACAATGAGCAGTTCTTC	CSARGDNEQFF
16	few	TRBV20-1	-	TRBJ2-2	TGCAGTGCTAGAGATTGGGGCGGAAAGAACACCGGGGAGCTGTTTTTT	CSARDWGGKNTGELFF
12	-	TRBV29-1	-	TRBJ2-4	TGCAGCGTTGAATCGGGTTGGAACATTCAGTACTTC	CSVESGWNIQYF
19	few	TRBV21-1	-	TRBJ1-4	TGTGCCAGCAGCAAAGCGGCCCGATCTGACAGGGGCGGTGGGGAAAAACTGTTTTTT	CASSKAARSDRGGGEKLFF
16	few	TRBV4-2	-	TRBJ1-1	TGTGCCAGCAGCCCAGTGGTCGGGGTGCAAGGCACTGAAGCTTTCTTT	CASSPVVGVQGTEAFF
14	-	TRBV4-2	-	TRBJ1-1	TGTGCCAGCAGCCAGACGGGGGTGGACACTGAAGCTTTCTTT	CASSQTGVDTEAFF
13	-	TRBV21-1	-	TRBJ1-2	TGTGCCAGCAGCAAAGGAGGGGTCAATGGCTACACCTTC	CASSKGGVNGYTF
17	-	TRBV14	TRBD1	TRBJ2-3	TGTGCCAGCAGCGGTCCCCCAACAGGGGGTTACACAGATACGCAGTATTTT	CASSGPPTGGYTDTQYF
14	few	TRBV5-5	-	TRBJ2-7	TGTGCCAGCAGCTTGGCGAGCAGGGAGTACGAGCAGTACTTC	CASSLASREYEQYF
17	-	TRBV20-1	-	TRBJ1-6	TGCAGTGCTAGAGATCGCACGGGAAAAAGGGATAATTCACCCCTCCACTTT	CSARDRTGKRDNSPLHF
18	-	TRBV5-1	TRBD1	TRBJ1-4	TGCGCCAGCAGCGTAGACCGGGACAGGAGCCCAACTAATGAAAAACTGTTTTTT	CASSVDRDRSPTNEKLFF
15	few	TRBV5-1	-	TRBJ2-5	TGCGCCAGCAGCTTGCTTTTTCGAAGGGAAGAGACCCAGTACTTC	CASSLLFRREETQYF
16	-	TRBV7-2	TRBD2	TRBJ2-3	TGTGCCAGCAGCCCAACTAGCGGGGGCGACACAGATACGCAGTATTTT	CASSPTSGGDTDTQYF
15	many	TRBV7-2	TRBD1	TRBJ2-1	TGTGCCAGCAGCCGACTACAGGGGACCTACAATGAGCAGTTCTTC	CASSRLQGTYNEQFF
14	-	TRBV20-1	TRBD2	TRBJ2-1	TGCAGTGCTCATACGGGGGGTCCGGGGAATGAGCAGTTCTTC	CSAHTGGPGNEQFF